These 30 T cell receptor beta chains came from one sample sequenced in a study of brain T cells in children with intractable seizures. Sequenced by immunoSEQ multiplex PCR; TCRdb stores in-frame clones only, minus some. The table records roughly 69,000 clones, roughly 95% of them present only once. Sample: peripheral blood, taken at surgery. These receptors were obtained from a boy younger than two with focal cortical dysplasia and intractable seizures.

The gene calls are TRBV10-3 and TRBJ1-6; perhaps TRBD1 as D (6 bases). The germline CDR1 and CDR2 sequences are ENHRY and SYGVKD. The CDR3 has 13 residues. The V end lost 7 bases, the J end lost 10 bases, and 14 bases lay between the germline ends. The chain's CDR3 is CAITGGLESPLHF. The CDR3 DNA is TGTGCCATCACGGGGGGGCTTGAATCACCCCTCCACTTT.

The chain employs TRBV4-2 and TRBJ2-7; D is uncertain. V lost 0 bases to trimming and J lost 5 bases, with 11 bases between them. Germline values: CDR1 LGHNA, CDR2 YNFKEQ. The CDR3 contains 14 residues. The CDR3 coding sequence is TGTGCCAGCAGCCAAGATCAGTCTGGGGACGAGCAGTACTTC. Amino acid sequence: CASSQDQSGDEQYF.

The chain carries TRBV18 and TRBJ1-1, with D perhaps matching TRBD1 (6 bases). The germline CDR1 and CDR2 sequences are KGHSH and LQKENI. With 1 base removed from V and 8 bases from J, the gap between germline ends came to 17 bases. CDR3 size: 15 residues. CDR3 nucleotide sequence: TGTGCCAGCTCACCACTGGAGACAGGTTCCTTCGAAGCTTTCTTT. It encodes CASSPLETGSFEAFF.

This clone has more than one count but fewer than ten. This chain joins TRBV6-6 and TRBJ1-6; maybe TRBD1 (6 bases). V dropped 5 bases and J dropped 0 bases, with 11 bases sitting between them. Germline lookup yields CDR1 MNHNY and CDR2 SVGAGI (reference sequence). The CDR3 length is 16 residues. The chain's CDR3 is CASSRQASSYNSPLHF. The CDR3 nucleotides are TGTGCCAGCAGTCGACAGGCAAGCTCCTATAATTCACCCCTCCACTTT.

The chain links TRBV7-9 to TRBJ1-4; D remains unclear. Germline V CDR1 and CDR2: SEHNR, FQNEAQ (reference sequence). This CDR3 spans 13 amino acids. Trimming shortened V by 5 bases and J by 2 bases, and 6 bases separated the two germline ends. The DNA for the CDR3 is TGTGCCAGCAGCCTCGTGACTAATGAAAAACTGTTTTTT. It codes for CASSLVTNEKLFF. The whole variable domain, filled in from reference TRBV7-9 and TRBJ1-4, reads DTGVSQNPRHKITKRGQNVTFRCDPISEHNRLYWYRQTLGQGPEFLTYFQNEAQLEKSRLLSDRFSAERPKGSFSTLEIQRTEQGDSAMYLCASSLVTNEKLFFGSGTQLSVL.

The chain is built from TRBV6-5 and TRBJ2-3; 11 positions match TRBD2. Germline V CDR1 and CDR2: MNHEY, SVGAGI. Trimming took 5 bases from V and 6 from J; bases not matched to a gene: 7. This CDR3 is 15 amino acids long. DNA for the CDR3: TGTGCCAGCAGTAAACTAGCGGGGGAGGCGGATACGCAGTATTTT. As protein: CASSKLAGEADTQYF.

The CDR3 spells CASSLELGPPGELFF. The CDR3 DNA reads TGCGCCAGCAGCTTGGAGTTGGGTCCCCCCGGGGAGCTGTTTTTT. The chain uses TRBV5-1 and TRBJ2-2, with D uncertain. V was cut by 0 bases and J by 6 bases, with 12 bases left in between. The CDR3 extends over 15 amino acids. Germline CDR1 is SGHRS and CDR2 is YFSETQ.

This chain connects TRBV2 to TRBJ2-3; 8 nucleotides match TRBD2. Germline trimming cut 4 bases from V and 2 bases from J; bases unmatched to any gene: 11. CDR1 SNHLY and CDR2 FYNNEI come from the germline V gene. The CDR3 length is 17 residues. The CDR3 protein is CASSAYNGGGNTDTQYF. The CDR3 nucleotides read TGTGCCAGCAGTGCGTACAATGGCGGGGGGAACACAGATACGCAGTATTTT.

This chain joins TRBV18 and TRBJ2-1; D gene uncertain. Germline assignment: CDR1 KGHSH and CDR2 LQKENI. The CDR3 is made up of 16 amino acids. V gave up 3 bases and J gave up 1 base, with 13 bases separating them. DNA for the CDR3: TGTGCCAGCTCACCCTCGGGCACTGTATCCTACAATGAGCAGTTCTTC. Translated: CASSPSGTVSYNEQFF.

CDR3 sequence (DNA): TGTGCCAGTACTTACCAGGCCCCAATGAACACTGAAGCTTTCTTT. Translation gives CASTYQAPMNTEAFF. The chain carries TRBV19 and TRBJ1-1; no clear D. The CDR3 has 15 residues. V was pared by 7 bases and J by 0 bases, with 15 bases between. From germline, CDR1 is LNHDA and CDR2 SQIVND (reference sequence). The whole variable domain, filled in from reference TRBV19 and TRBJ1-1, reads DGGITQSPKYLFRKEGQNVTLSCEQNLNHDAMYWYRQDPGQGLRLIYYSQIVNDFQKGDIAEGYSVSREKKESFPLTVTSAQKNPTAFYLCASTYQAPMNTEAFFGQGTRLTVV.

The CDR3 protein is CASSPLGPKGRTDTQYF. The CDR3 coding sequence is TGTGCCAGCAGCCCACTCGGCCCTAAAGGCCGCACAGATACGCAGTATTTT. V is TRBV7-9 and J is TRBJ2-3; no clear D. The CDR3 loop spans 17 amino acids. Germline V gives CDR1 SEHNR, CDR2 FQNEAQ (reference sequence). Trimming removed 5 bases from V and 1 base from J, with 19 bases in between. The full variable domain, in which reference TRBV7-9 and TRBJ2-3 provide the parts outside the CDR3, is DTGVSQNPRHKITKRGQNVTFRCDPISEHNRLYWYRQTLGQGPEFLTYFQNEAQLEKSRLLSDRFSAERPKGSFSTLEIQRTEQGDSAMYLCASSPLGPKGRTDTQYFGPGTRLTVL.

This clone was picked up a small number of times. The chain links TRBV4-1 to TRBJ1-2; 7 bases line up with TRBD1. The CDR3 extends over 13 amino acids. CDR1 is MGHRA, CDR2 YSYEKL, per germline. J gave up 4 bases and V 4 bases, and 3 bases lay outside the gene matches. The CDR3 region has the DNA TGCGCCAGCAGCCCCGGGACAGCCTATGGCTACACCTTC. Its translation is CASSPGTAYGYTF.

The chain is built from TRBV27 and TRBJ1-5; 7 bases are a match to TRBD1. The CDR3 spans 15 residues. Germline V gives CDR1 MNHEY, CDR2 SMNVEV (reference sequence). J was trimmed by 7 bases and V by 4 bases; bases with no gene match: 10. In DNA form, the CDR3 reads TGTGCCAGCAGTTATAGACAGGGCTTTGGACAGCCCCAGCATTTT. Translating gives CASSYRQGFGQPQHF.

The chain couples TRBV2 to TRBJ1-6; D not certain. This CDR3 is built from 14 residues. V was shortened by 3 bases and J by 9 bases, with 12 bases between the two germline ends. Germline V gene data show CDR1 as SNHLY and CDR2 as FYNNEI. In nucleotides, the CDR3 is TGTGCCAGCAGTGACCGCGATCGAGTTTCACCCCTCCACTTT. This encodes CASSDRDRVSPLHF.

The table lists this clone with a few counts. The genes are TRBV12-5 and TRBJ1-2; weak D call: TRBD1 (6 bases). The germline V and J ends were trimmed by 5 bases and 6 bases, with 22 bases remaining between them. CDR1 is LGHNT, CDR2 FRNRAP, per germline. CDR3 length equals 16 residues. The CDR3 sequence: CASGPNPRGGMDGYTF. The CDR3 DNA follows: TGTGCTAGTGGTCCAAACCCGAGGGGGGGAATGGATGGCTACACCTTC. The full variable domain, rest sourced from reference TRBV12-5 and TRBJ1-2, is DARVTQTPRHKVTEMGQEVTMRCQPILGHNTVFWYRQTMMQGLELLAYFRNRAPLDDSGMPKDRFSAEMPDATLATLKIQPSEPRDSAVYFCASGPNPRGGMDGYTFGSGTRLTVV.

The chain carries TRBV13 and TRBJ2-2; TRBD1 might be the D (6 bases). Trimming shortened V by 5 bases and J by 6 bases, and 10 bases separated the two germline ends. CDR1 is PRHDT and CDR2 is FYEKMQ in the germline V gene (reference sequence). The CDR3 loop spans 13 amino acids. The CDR3 DNA reads TGTGCCAGCAGCCCAGGGGTCCCCGGGGAGCTGTTTTTT. Encoded protein: CASSPGVPGELFF.

The chain employs TRBV7-6 and TRBJ2-3, with a possible D match to TRBD2 (5 bases). The CDR3 sequence is 15 residues long. CDR1 SGHVS and CDR2 FNYEAQ come from the germline V gene. V lost 1 base and J 0 bases, leaving 8 bases between the germline ends. CDR3 DNA sequence: TGTGCCAGCAGCTTAGTTGGGGAGAGCACAGATACGCAGTATTTT. Translation gives CASSLVGESTDTQYF.

DNA of the CDR3: TGTGCCAGCTCCCCAAGACCGGGGAACTACGAGCAGTACTTC. Its protein is CASSPRPGNYEQYF. V and J are TRBV18 and TRBJ2-7; D is perhaps TRBD2 (5 bases). This CDR3 has 14 amino acids. The V end was cut by 6 bases, the J end by 3 bases, with 15 bases between. Per germline, CDR1 KGHSH and CDR2 LQKENI. Together with reference TRBV18 and TRBJ2-7, the CDR3 gives the full variable domain: NAGVMQNPRHLVRRRGQEARLRCSPMKGHSHVYWYRQLPEEGLKFMVYLQKENIIDESGMPKERFSAEFPKEGPSILRIQQVVRGDSAAYFCASSPRPGNYEQYFGPGTRLTVT.

This rearrangement joins TRBV7-2 to TRBJ2-1; 7 bases fit TRBD2. The V and J ends lost 1 base and 7 bases, in that order; junction bases with no gene match: 7. The germline CDR1 and CDR2 sequences are SGHTA and FQGNSA. CDR3 length: 15 residues. CDR3 nucleotide sequence: TGTGCCAGCAGCTTAGATAGTGGGGGGGAAAATGAGCAGTTCTTC. Translating it yields CASSLDSGGENEQFF.

The V gene is TRBV27, the J gene TRBJ2-7, with TRBD1 matching over 8 bases. V lost 4 bases, J lost 2 bases, and 7 bases stayed unmatched. Germline-derived CDR1 and CDR2 are MNHEY and SMNVEV (reference sequence). The CDR3 covers 15 residues. The CDR3 sequence is CASSSPDRVAYEQYF. In nucleotides, the CDR3 is TGTGCCAGCAGTTCTCCGGACAGGGTGGCCTACGAGCAGTACTTC.

This chain uses TRBV7-2 with TRBJ2-2, with TRBD2 matching 7 bases. CDR1 is SGHTA and CDR2 is FQGNSA in the germline V gene. The V and J ends lost 5 bases and 5 bases, in that order; junction bases with no gene match: 11. CDR3 size: 16 residues. The CDR3 DNA sequence: TGTGCCAGCAGCCAACTCCAGCGGGGTTGGACCGGGGAGCTGTTTTTT. Protein sequence: CASSQLQRGWTGELFF.

The rearrangement joins TRBV19 to TRBJ2-7; D is tentatively TRBD1 or TRBD2 (7 bases each). V lost 3 bases and J 13 bases, leaving 19 bases between the germline ends. Per germline, CDR1 LNHDA and CDR2 SQIVND (reference sequence). The CDR3 totals 13 residues. In nucleotides, the CDR3 is TGTGCCAGTAGTATGGGGGAGGGAGGACAGGTTTACTTC. This codes for CASSMGEGGQVYF.

The genes are TRBV4-2 and TRBJ1-5; tentatively, D is TRBD1 (5 bases). This CDR3 spans 20 amino acids. Germline assignment: CDR1 LGHNA and CDR2 YNFKEQ. The V gene lost 1 base and the J gene lost 5 bases, with 27 bases spanning the gap. CDR3 amino acids: CASSQAPPGHLKVGDQPQHF. CDR3 nucleotide sequence: TGTGCCAGCAGCCAAGCCCCCCCCGGACACCTTAAAGTCGGTGATCAGCCCCAGCATTTT.

The chain combines TRBV9 with TRBJ1-6; a weak D match, TRBD1 (6 bases). The CDR3 is 15 residues long. Germline CDR1 reads SGDLS; CDR2 reads YYNGEE. Trimming pared 2 bases from V and 7 bases from J, leaving 13 bases between. The CDR3 nucleotides are TGTGCCAGCAGCGTTCACAGGGAACCGAATTCACCCCTCCACTTT. Translated: CASSVHREPNSPLHF. The full variable domain, in which reference TRBV9 and TRBJ1-6 provide the parts outside the CDR3, is DSGVTQTPKHLITATGQRVTLRCSPRSGDLSVYWYQQSLDQGLQFLIQYYNGEERAKGNILERFSAQQFPDLHSELNLSSLELGDSALYFCASSVHREPNSPLHFGNGTRLTVT.

The chain uses TRBV11-3 and TRBJ2-7; no clear D. Germline V lookup: CDR1 SGHNT, CDR2 YENEEA. Trimming stripped 3 bases from V and 6 bases from J, with 21 bases between. The CDR3 runs to 16 residues. The CDR3 loop is CASSFTEFGPGCEQYF. CDR3 nucleotide sequence: TGTGCCAGCAGCTTTACAGAGTTCGGTCCTGGGTGCGAGCAGTACTTC.

The chain uses TRBV9 and TRBJ2-5; the D call may be TRBD1 or TRBD2 (6 bases each). Per the germline V gene, CDR1 is SGDLS and CDR2 is YYNGEE. CDR3 size: 16 residues. The V and J ends lost 6 bases and 9 bases respectively, with 27 bases between them. The CDR3 DNA sequence: TGTGCCAGCAACCCTGGGTTTGGGGGGCCCCTGGGGGCCCAGTACTTC. This sequence encodes CASNPGFGGPLGAQYF.

This sequence joins TRBV7-8 and TRBJ1-1; TRBD1 matches at 7 bases. Germline V gene data show CDR1 as SGHVS and CDR2 as FQNEAQ. Trimming took 5 bases from V and 2 from J; bases not matched to a gene: 8. The CDR3 has 15 residues. The chain's CDR3 is CASSPQTGLNTEAFF. The CDR3 nucleotides read TGTGCCAGCAGCCCTCAGACAGGGCTCAACACTGAAGCTTTCTTT.

J is TRBJ1-1 and V is TRBV4-1, with a tentative D call TRBD1 (5 bases). The CDR3 is 12 residues long. CDR1 is MGHRA and CDR2 is YSYEKL in the germline V gene. V lost 2 bases to trimming and J lost 10 bases, with 11 bases between them. The CDR3 nucleotides are TGCGCCAGCAGCCAACTCTGGGGGGGAGCTTTCTTT. Its translation is CASSQLWGGAFF.

The chain couples TRBV4-2 to TRBJ2-5; TRBD2 matches at 8 bases. The ends lost 4 bases at V and 3 bases at J; junction bases unmatched: 10. This CDR3 comprises 16 residues. CDR1 LGHNA and CDR2 YNFKEQ come from the germline V gene. The CDR3 bases are TGTGCCAGCAGCCGCCCGCCCGGGACTAGGGAAGAGACCCAGTACTTC. Its translation: CASSRPPGTREETQYF.

This chain connects TRBV4-1 to TRBJ2-3; 7 bases are a match to TRBD2. The germline V gene has CDR1 MGHRA and CDR2 YSYEKL. The CDR3 runs to 16 residues. The V gene end was trimmed by 4 bases and the J gene end by 4 bases; junction bases not matched to a gene: 11. CDR3 DNA sequence: TGCGCCAGCAGCCGTGGGGCGGCGGGGGATGCAGATACGCAGTATTTT. This sequence encodes CASSRGAAGDADTQYF.